A single sample gave rise to the 28 T cell receptor beta chains below, sequenced in a study of shared clonotypes between healthy human individuals. TCRdb keeps only in-frame clones here, not all; method: immunoSEQ multiplex PCR. The repertoire has some 2,000,000 clones, approximately 96% of them found once; the top ten carry around 0.13%. Sequencing used naive CD4+ T cells sorted from blood. As for subset: CD45RA+ positively selected. The receptor set was obtained from a man between 18 and 35 years old in good health.

V usage is TRBV6-1 and J usage is TRBJ2-5; D gene unclear. Germline CDR1 and CDR2: MNHNS and SASEGT. V dropped 7 bases and J dropped 2 bases, with 11 bases sitting between them. The CDR3 is made up of 13 amino acids. The CDR3 protein is CASIRFRQETQYF. The DNA for the CDR3 is TGTGCCAGCATACGGTTCAGGCAAGAGACCCAGTACTTC.

The gene calls are TRBV10-3 and TRBJ2-7; 8 positions match TRBD2. Germline trimming cut 0 bases from V and 2 bases from J; bases unmatched to any gene: 6. The CDR3 is made up of 16 amino acids. The V gene's germline CDR1 is ENHRY and CDR2 SYGVKD. DNA of the CDR3: TGTGCCATCAGTGAGTCAATTGTAGCGGGAACCTACGAGCAGTACTTC. Its protein product is CAISESIVAGTYEQYF.

A note on this clone: Within the sample, other DNA sequences also encode this same CDR3. The J gene is TRBJ2-5, the V gene TRBV5-1; no firm D call. CDR1 is SGHRS and CDR2 is YFSETQ in the germline V gene. The V end was cut by 0 bases, the J end by 2 bases, with 8 bases between. This CDR3 contains 14 residues. CDR3 residues: CASSLAAGQETQYF. For the CDR3, the DNA is TGCGCCAGCAGCTTGGCTGCAGGACAAGAGACCCAGTACTTC.

The chain combines TRBV2 with TRBJ1-4; TRBD1 is a possible D gene (5 bases). The CDR3 length is 14 residues. The germline V gene has CDR1 SNHLY and CDR2 FYNNEI. Trimming left V 3 bases short and J 5 bases short, with 10 bases between. The chain's CDR3 is CASSDYRLNEKLFF. In DNA form, the CDR3 reads TGTGCCAGCAGTGATTACAGGCTAAATGAAAAACTGTTTTTT.

V and J are TRBV9 and TRBJ1-6; D remains unclear. V gave up 3 bases and J gave up 10 bases, with 17 bases separating them. The germline CDR1 and CDR2 sequences are SGDLS and YYNGEE. CDR3 length equals 15 residues. The DNA for the CDR3 is TGTGCCAGCAGCGGAGCCTCTCAGGTTTTCTCACCCCTCCACTTT. Residues: CASSGASQVFSPLHF. The full variable domain, its missing parts supplied by reference TRBV9 and TRBJ1-6, is DSGVTQTPKHLITATGQRVTLRCSPRSGDLSVYWYQQSLDQGLQFLIQYYNGEERAKGNILERFSAQQFPDLHSELNLSSLELGDSALYFCASSGASQVFSPLHFGNGTRLTVT.

About this clone: Other DNA sequences in this specimen translate into the identical CDR3. V and J are TRBV5-1 and TRBJ2-5; D possibly corresponds to TRBD2 (5 bases). V lost 0 bases and J 2 bases, leaving 8 bases between the germline ends. This CDR3 has 14 residues. Germline V CDR1 and CDR2: SGHRS, YFSETQ. CDR3 sequence: CASSLVPGQETQYF. In nucleotides, the CDR3 is TGCGCCAGCAGCTTGGTTCCGGGGCAAGAGACCCAGTACTTC.

Details on this clone: Other DNA sequences in the same sample also yield this CDR3. V gene TRBV18 combines with J gene TRBJ2-3; 10 bases map to TRBD1. Germline CDR1 is KGHSH and CDR2 is LQKENI. CDR3 length equals 15 residues. Trimming removed 3 bases from V and 3 bases from J; junction bases left unmatched: 3. The CDR3 sequence: CASSPSGQGTDTQYF. CDR3 sequence (DNA): TGTGCCAGCTCACCGTCGGGACAGGGGACAGATACGCAGTATTTT.

The rearrangement joins TRBV28 to TRBJ1-2, with no clear D. V lost 4 bases, J lost 6 bases, and 15 bases lay in between. This CDR3 is 14 amino acids long. Looked up from germline, CDR1 is MDHEN and CDR2 is SYDVKM. CDR3 sequence reads: CASSSPVTVHGYTF. The CDR3 bases are TGTGCCAGCAGTTCCCCAGTTACTGTACATGGCTACACCTTC.

The chain is built from TRBV6-5 and TRBJ2-7; D is uncertain. The V end was cut by 6 bases, the J end by 7 bases, with 13 bases between. The CDR3 spans 12 residues. CDR1 and CDR2 from the germline V gene are MNHEY and SVGAGI. The CDR3 loop reads CASSPVRWEQYF. CDR3 DNA: TGTGCCAGCAGCCCGGTGAGGTGGGAGCAGTACTTC.

The chain is built from TRBV19 and TRBJ1-5; maybe TRBD1 (5 bases). CDR1 and CDR2 from the germline V gene are LNHDA and SQIVND (reference sequence). V lost 6 bases and J lost 0, with 12 bases in between. The CDR3 totals 15 residues. The DNA for the CDR3 is TGTGCCAGTAGCGGAACAGGAAGTAGCAATCAGCCCCAGCATTTT. Translation: CASSGTGSSNQPQHF.

The V call is TRBV2, the J call TRBJ2-2; D unresolved. The CDR3 spans 13 residues. CDR1 SNHLY and CDR2 FYNNEI come from the germline V gene. V was pared by 5 bases and J by 2 bases, with 6 bases between. The CDR3 is CASSLRNTGELFF. CDR3 sequence (DNA): TGTGCCAGCAGTTTACGCAACACCGGGGAGCTGTTTTTT.

V usage is TRBV6-5 and J usage is TRBJ2-5, with unresolved D. V lost 4 bases and J 5 bases, leaving 8 bases between the germline ends. This CDR3 contains 12 residues. Germline V CDR1 and CDR2: MNHEY, SVGAGI. The CDR3 region is CASSLGWETQYF. CDR3 DNA: TGTGCCAGCAGTTTGGGGTGGGAGACCCAGTACTTC.

The genes are TRBV30 and TRBJ1-5; D gene unclear. The germline CDR1 and CDR2 sequences are GTSNPN and SVGIG (reference sequence). V lost 1 base and J 4 bases, leaving 11 bases between the germline ends. CDR3 length: 14 amino acids. The CDR3: CAWSDQAVNQPQHF. CDR3 DNA sequence: TGTGCCTGGAGTGATCAGGCGGTTAATCAGCCCCAGCATTTT.

The chain links TRBV5-4 to TRBJ1-1, with D possibly being TRBD1 (6 bases). The CDR3 loop spans 15 amino acids. The V end lost 4 bases, the J end lost 4 bases, and 17 bases lay between the germline ends. Germline V lookup: CDR1 SGHNT, CDR2 YYREEE (reference sequence). Written as DNA, the CDR3 is TGTGCCAGCAGCCCAAAAAGGACAGAGGGCACTGAAGCTTTCTTT. Its translation is CASSPKRTEGTEAFF. Full variable domain (missing parts from reference TRBV5-4 and TRBJ1-1): ETGVTQSPTHLIKTRGQQVTLRCSSQSGHNTVSWYQQALGQGPQFIFQYYREEENGRGNFPPRFSGLQFPNYSSELNVNALELDDSALYLCASSPKRTEGTEAFFGQGTRLTVV.

V and J are TRBV27 and TRBJ1-2; 9 positions agree with TRBD1. In germline, CDR1 is MNHEY, CDR2 SMNVEV (reference sequence). CDR3 length: 15 amino acids. After removal of 2 bases from V and 8 bases from J, the junction contained 9 bases not matched to a gene. CDR3 sequence reads: CASSLGFQDRGGYTF. The CDR3 nucleotides are TGTGCCAGCAGTTTAGGGTTCCAGGACAGGGGAGGCTACACCTTC.

V is TRBV5-6 and J is TRBJ2-5; 11 bases are shared with TRBD2. The length of the CDR3 is 16 residues. V lost 4 bases to trimming and J lost 5 bases; unmatched junction nucleotides: 10. Germline V CDR1 and CDR2: SGHDT, YYEEEE. The CDR3 protein is CASSPYSGGAWETQYF. CDR3 DNA sequence: TGTGCCAGCAGCCCCTATAGCGGGGGGGCTTGGGAGACCCAGTACTTC.

The chain has TRBV4-1 and TRBJ2-3; 8 bases agree with TRBD1. Germline assignment: CDR1 MGHRA and CDR2 YSYEKL. This CDR3 has 16 residues. V lost 3 bases to trimming and J lost 1 base; unmatched junction nucleotides: 6. The CDR3 loop is CASSHGRTGRTDTQYF. DNA for the CDR3: TGCGCCAGCAGCCATGGAAGGACAGGGCGCACAGATACGCAGTATTTT.

The rearrangement uses TRBV19 and TRBJ2-7; possible D gene TRBD2, 6 bases. The CDR3 loop spans 14 amino acids. In germline, CDR1 is LNHDA, CDR2 SQIVND (reference sequence). The germline V and J ends were trimmed by 3 bases and 0 bases, with 9 bases remaining between them. CDR3 protein: CASSMDGSSYEQYF. In DNA form, the CDR3 reads TGTGCCAGTAGTATGGACGGGAGCTCCTACGAGCAGTACTTC.

The chain couples TRBV28 to TRBJ1-1; D unresolved. Germline V gene sequence: CDR1 MDHEN, CDR2 SYDVKM. This CDR3 has 16 residues. Trimming stripped 1 base from V and 0 bases from J, with 12 bases between. CDR3 amino acids: CASSLSAVTLNTEAFF. CDR3 nucleotide sequence: TGTGCCAGCAGTTTATCGGCAGTAACCTTGAACACTGAAGCTTTCTTT.

The chain has TRBV19 and TRBJ2-5; 7 bases map to TRBD1. Germline CDR1 reads LNHDA; CDR2 reads SQIVND (reference sequence). The CDR3 consists of 14 residues. Trimming took 4 bases from V and 5 from J; bases not matched to a gene: 7. The CDR3 sequence: CASSRQGPWETQYF. In nucleotides, the CDR3 is TGTGCCAGTAGTAGACAGGGTCCATGGGAGACCCAGTACTTC.

Comment on this clone: The same CDR3 also results from other DNA sequences found in this sample. The V call is TRBV7-9, the J call TRBJ1-2; 7 bases match TRBD1. This CDR3 is built from 14 residues. The ends lost 3 bases at V and 3 bases at J; junction bases unmatched: 4. Germline CDR1 reads SEHNR; CDR2 reads FQNEAQ (reference sequence). The CDR3, as DNA: TGTGCCAGCAGCTTGGGCACAGGGGACTATGGCTACACCTTC. Its translation: CASSLGTGDYGYTF.

Details on this clone: In the same sample, other DNA sequences code for this CDR3. J is TRBJ2-3 and V is TRBV2; no clear D. The CDR3 spans 11 residues. Germline V gives CDR1 SNHLY, CDR2 FYNNEI. V shed 8 bases and J shed 4 bases, with 7 bases lying between them. In DNA form, the CDR3 reads TGTGCCAGCGGTCGATCAGATACGCAGTATTTT. It specifies CASGRSDTQYF.

The chain employs TRBV28 and TRBJ1-1; D is possibly TRBD1 (6 bases). The CDR3 sequence is 15 residues long. Trimming shortened V by 5 bases and J by 12 bases, and 25 bases separated the two germline ends. Germline V gives CDR1 MDHEN, CDR2 SYDVKM. The CDR3 reads CASSPPLQGHTTSFF. In DNA, the CDR3 is TGTGCCAGCAGTCCGCCTCTACAGGGACACACGACCTCTTTCTTT.

The chain is built from TRBV6-1 and TRBJ2-1; D unresolved. The CDR3 is made up of 13 amino acids. V gave up 2 bases and J gave up 3 bases, with 5 bases separating them. The germline CDR1 and CDR2 sequences are MNHNS and SASEGT. The CDR3: CASSEYLYNEQFF. For the CDR3, the DNA is TGTGCCAGCAGTGAATACCTCTACAATGAGCAGTTCTTC.

This rearrangement joins TRBV30 to TRBJ2-1, with D perhaps matching TRBD2 (6 bases). The CDR3 totals 16 residues. Trimming left V 0 bases short and J 7 bases short, with 19 bases between. Germline V lookup: CDR1 GTSNPN, CDR2 SVGIG (reference sequence). The CDR3 DNA reads TGTGCCTGGAGTGTAATAAGAGGGCCCGGAGGGAATGAGCAGTTCTTC. This gives the protein CAWSVIRGPGGNEQFF.

In nucleotides, the CDR3 is TGCGCCAGCAGCTTGGCCTGGGGGCTTGGAAACACCATATATTTT. The encoded protein is CASSLAWGLGNTIYF. This chain connects TRBV5-1 to TRBJ1-3, with D possibly being TRBD1 (6 bases). The length of the CDR3 is 15 residues. Trimming removed 0 bases from V and 3 bases from J, with 10 bases in between. Per germline, CDR1 SGHRS and CDR2 YFSETQ. Based on the CDR3 plus reference TRBV5-1 and TRBJ1-3, the full variable domain is KAGVTQTPRYLIKTRGQQVTLSCSPISGHRSVSWYQQTPGQGLQFLFEYFSETQRNKGNFPGRFSGRQFSNSRSEMNVSTLELGDSALYLCASSLAWGLGNTIYFGEGSWLTVV.

The gene calls are TRBV28 and TRBJ2-3; 7 positions agree with TRBD1. This CDR3 contains 16 residues. The V gene's germline CDR1 is MDHEN and CDR2 SYDVKM. V shed 5 bases and J 2 bases; nucleotides not matched to a gene: 10. The CDR3 region has the DNA TGTGCCAGCAGTCACAACCGGGACAGACCCACAGATACGCAGTATTTT. Protein product: CASSHNRDRPTDTQYF.

The chain couples TRBV5-1 to TRBJ1-1; tentative D call: TRBD1 (5 bases). The CDR3 extends over 14 amino acids. V lost 0 bases, J lost 3 bases, and 9 bases lay in between. Germline assignment: CDR1 SGHRS and CDR2 YFSETQ. The CDR3 coding sequence is TGCGCCAGCAGCTTGGAGGGGCGGGACACTGAAGCTTTCTTT. Its translation is CASSLEGRDTEAFF.